Described below is a single T cell receptor beta chain sequence and its context. Its antigen remains unknown. This record belongs to a study of a mutant IDH1 vaccine in newly diagnosed glioma. Study-level information: Vaccines were first given 4-6 weeks after radiotherapy alone, or with temozolomide cycles. It was radiotherapy, temozolomide, or both that patients received previously, with most receiving both.

Study observations and caveats: Immune responses induced by vaccination arose in 93.3% of the patients.

Time point in this sample: week 11, during vaccination. With topical imiquimod, each dose of the vaccine consisted of 300 ug of mutant IDH1 20-mer peptide. The donor cohort comprised cases of new WHO grade 3 or 4 IDH1-mutant, ATRX-lost astrocytoma. Germline V lookup: CDR1 SGHTA, CDR2 FQGNSA. This CDR3 spans 14 amino acids. Deletions cut 2 bases from V and 2 bases from J, with 9 bases between. Profiled with immunoSEQ multiplex PCR; TCRdb holds only in-frame clones, not every one. The sample has tens of thousands of clones; roughly 72% are singletons. The sample consisted of peripheral blood mononuclear cells (PBMCs), taken from a glioma patient whose treatment included an IDH1 peptide vaccine. The chain uses TRBV7-2 and TRBJ2-5, with unresolved D. This TCR came from a man younger than 30 with glioma. Some clones in this sample may be carry-over from other donors' samples. The CDR3 is CASSLSGLQETQYF. The CDR3 coding sequence is TGTGCCAGCAGCTTATCCGGGTTACAAGAGACCCAGTACTTC.